Presented here are 19 T cell receptor beta chains from one specimen sequenced in a study of T-cell reconstitution after alpha-beta-depleted transplantation in children. Unique molecular identifiers were incorporated during preparation of the TCRbeta library. TCRdb re-called the PCR reads through MiXCR, storing one row per CDR3 protein. This table holds a few hundred thousand distinct CDR3 sequences, approximately 20% found once. The sequencing here drew on PBMCs from the stem cell graft donor, taken from the stem cell graft. These TCRs come from a human donor who donated a stem cell graft to a child with acute lymphoblastic leukemia.

The V gene is TRBV4-2, the J gene TRBJ2-5; D is uncertain. Deletions cut 0 bases from V and 4 bases from J, with 6 bases between. Germline V CDR1 and CDR2: LGHNA, YNFKEQ. This CDR3 spans 13 amino acids. The CDR3 loop reads CASSQEGGETQYF. The CDR3 bases are TGTGCCAGCAGCCAAGAAGGCGGAGAGACCCAGTACTTC.

This chain links TRBV4-1 with TRBJ2-3; D gene uncertain. The germline V gene encodes CDR1 MGHRA and CDR2 YSYEKL. V was pared by 0 bases and J by 2 bases, with 6 bases between. The CDR3 totals 14 residues. The CDR3 spells CASSQEGDTDTQYF. DNA for the CDR3: TGCGCCAGCAGCCAAGAAGGCGACACAGATACGCAGTATTTT.

The chain's CDR3 is CASSDQGRDTEAFF. CDR3 DNA: TGTGCCAGCAGTGACCAGGGGCGAGACACTGAAGCTTTCTTT. The rearrangement joins TRBV25-1 to TRBJ1-1; D might be TRBD1 (6 bases). The germline CDR1 and CDR2 sequences are MGHDK and SYGVNS. Trimming shortened V by 3 bases and J by 3 bases, and 11 bases separated the two germline ends. The CDR3 covers 14 residues.

The table lists this clonotype with a few counts. The chain joins TRBV5-1 to TRBJ2-3; no clear D. This CDR3 contains 18 residues. The germline V gene encodes CDR1 SGHRS and CDR2 YFSETQ. V was cut by 3 bases and J by 5 bases, with 25 bases left in between. The chain's CDR3 is CASSWALSTDRRRDTQYF. Written as DNA, the CDR3 is TGCGCCAGCAGCTGGGCCCTCTCTACAGACCGGAGAAGAGATACGCAGTATTTT. The variable domain in full, completed from reference TRBV5-1 and TRBJ2-3, reads KAGVTQTPRYLIKTRGQQVTLSCSPISGHRSVSWYQQTPGQGLQFLFEYFSETQRNKGNFPGRFSGRQFSNSRSEMNVSTLELGDSALYLCASSWALSTDRRRDTQYFGPGTRLTVL.

This sequence joins TRBV5-1 and TRBJ2-3; a possible D gene is TRBD1 (5 bases). The CDR3 length is 14 residues. V shed 4 bases and J shed 7 bases, with 16 bases lying between them. Germline lookup yields CDR1 SGHRS and CDR2 YFSETQ. CDR3 amino acids: CASSEGVFSHTQYF. DNA of the CDR3: TGCGCCAGCAGCGAAGGGGTTTTCAGTCATACGCAGTATTTT.

This clonotype was recorded a few times. V usage is TRBV29-1 and J usage is TRBJ2-1; TRBD1 aligns across 7 bases. Germline CDR1 and CDR2: SQVTM and ANQGSEA. The V segment lost 6 bases and the J segment 0 bases; nucleotides outside the gene matches: 11. The CDR3 has 16 amino acids. In DNA, the CDR3 is TGCAGCGTAGATCGGGACAGTAGATCCTCCTACAATGAGCAGTTCTTC. Translating it yields CSVDRDSRSSYNEQFF.

This clonotype was found a few times. The chain couples TRBV5-1 to TRBJ2-7, with TRBD2 matching over 7 bases. The CDR3 has 15 residues. CDR1 is SGHRS, CDR2 YFSETQ, per germline. V gave up 0 bases and J gave up 3 bases; unmatched junction bases: 6. This CDR3 reads CASSLAAGDLYEQYF. The CDR3 DNA reads TGCGCCAGCAGCTTGGCTGCGGGAGACCTCTACGAGCAGTACTTC.

The chain is built from TRBV7-9 and TRBJ2-1; D is unclear. V shed 5 bases and J shed 10 bases, with 9 bases lying between them. This CDR3 region has 11 residues. Germline V gene data show CDR1 as SEHNR and CDR2 as FQNEAQ (reference sequence). CDR3: CASSLGTEQFF. The CDR3 DNA reads TGTGCCAGCAGCCTAGGAACAGAGCAGTTCTTC.

The V call is TRBV10-1, the J call TRBJ1-6; D ambiguous. From germline, CDR1 is WNHNN and CDR2 SYGVQD (reference sequence). Trimming shortened V by 10 bases and J by 3 bases, and 10 bases separated the two germline ends. This CDR3 contains 13 residues. As DNA, the CDR3 is TGCGCCACACAGAGGGACTATAATTCACCCCTCCACTTT. This gives the protein CATQRDYNSPLHF.

The V gene is TRBV6-2 or TRBV6-3, the J gene TRBJ2-7, with D uncertain. Trimming shortened V by 4 bases and J by 0 bases, and 19 bases separated the two germline ends. CDR1 is MNHEY and CDR2 is SVGEGT in the germline V gene. The CDR3 consists of 17 residues. DNA for the CDR3: TGTGCCAGCAGTTCACCCCAGTCATTTTATTCCTCCTACGAGCAGTACTTC. Its protein product is CASSSPQSFYSSYEQYF.

V is TRBV12-3 or TRBV12-4 and J is TRBJ2-3, with D possibly TRBD2 on 6 matching bases. CDR3 length: 15 residues. V dropped 3 bases and J dropped 1 base, with 11 bases sitting between them. The CDR3 sequence is CASSFVIAGTDTQYF. The CDR3 DNA sequence: TGTGCCAGCAGTTTTGTTATAGCGGGCACAGATACGCAGTATTTT.

This sequence joins TRBV11-2 and TRBJ2-1; D is ambiguous. The CDR3 spans 15 residues. The germline gives CDR1 SGHAT, CDR2 FQNNGV. The germline V and J ends were trimmed by 3 bases and 4 bases, with 13 bases remaining between them. CDR3 sequence reads: CASSFQGLDYNEQFF. The CDR3 DNA is TGTGCCAGCAGCTTCCAAGGCCTAGATTACAATGAGCAGTTCTTC.

V usage is TRBV5-1 and J usage is TRBJ1-3; TRBD1 might be the D (6 bases). The CDR3 spans 15 residues. Trimming shortened V by 1 base and J by 0 bases, and 8 bases separated the two germline ends. CDR1 SGHRS and CDR2 YFSETQ come from the germline V gene. The CDR3 sequence is CASSLLGASGNTIYF. The CDR3 bases are TGCGCCAGCAGCTTGCTGGGGGCCTCTGGAAACACCATATATTTT.

V gene TRBV29-1 combines with J gene TRBJ2-1, with D possibly matching TRBD1 (6 bases). The germline CDR1 and CDR2 sequences are SQVTM and ANQGSEA. The CDR3 loop spans 14 amino acids. The V end was cut by 2 bases, the J end by 0 bases, with 8 bases between. CDR3 amino acids: CSVESDSSYNEQFF. DNA for the CDR3: TGCAGCGTTGAATCGGACAGCTCCTACAATGAGCAGTTCTTC.

The J gene is TRBJ2-7, the V gene TRBV12-3 or TRBV12-4; 7 bases are shared with TRBD2. The CDR3 has 17 residues. The trim removed 2 bases at V and 1 base at J, leaving 11 bases unmatched. Here the CDR3 DNA reads TGTGCCAGCAGTTTAAACTCTTGGGAGGGGTATTCCTACGAGCAGTACTTC. It codes for CASSLNSWEGYSYEQYF.

J is TRBJ1-1 and V is TRBV14; TRBD1 matches at 10 bases. Germline-derived CDR1 and CDR2 are SGHDN and FVKESK. Trimming cost V 1 base and J 4 bases; bases outside gene matches: 3. This CDR3 spans 15 amino acids. This chain's CDR3 is CASSQVRTGGTEAFF. Written as DNA, the CDR3 is TGTGCCAGCAGCCAAGTCAGGACAGGGGGCACTGAAGCTTTCTTT.

The chain is built from TRBV7-2 and TRBJ2-1; TRBD2 aligns across 12 bases. CDR1 and CDR2 (germline): SGHTA, FQGNSA. This CDR3 has 15 residues. Germline trimming cut 5 bases from V and 7 bases from J; bases unmatched to any gene: 6. The CDR3 region is CASSTTSGSGNEQFF. The CDR3 nucleotides read TGTGCCAGCAGCACGACTAGCGGGAGTGGGAATGAGCAGTTCTTC.

This clonotype was counted between two and nine times. Sequence at one end of the junction differs from germline and may be a read error. The V call is TRBV27, the J call TRBJ1-2; D is possibly TRBD1 (5 bases). The CDR3 runs to 16 residues. The germline V gene encodes CDR1 MNHEY and CDR2 SMNVEV (reference sequence). The CDR3: CASSLSPLDGGGGYTF. The CDR3 DNA sequence: TGTGCCAGCAGTCTATCTCCTCTGGACGGGGGTGGCGGCTACACCTTC.

This chain connects TRBV18 to TRBJ1-1, with D maybe TRBD1 (6 bases). Germline CDR1 is KGHSH and CDR2 is LQKENI. V was shortened by 4 bases and J by 7 bases, with 13 bases between the two germline ends. The CDR3 spans 13 residues. CDR3 nucleotide sequence: TGTGCCAGCTCACGGGACACCCCGGATGAAGCTTTCTTT. Its protein product is CASSRDTPDEAFF.